This T cell receptor (beta chain) was captured by sequencing in a study of cytomegalovirus exposure and HLA in healthy donors. Study-wide background: Inside one of the first data releases sat 80 million to 95 million unique TCRs taken from HLA-typed donors.

PCR was performed using 60 Vbeta and 13 Jbeta primers. Here immunoSEQ multiplex PCR was the method, and the copy in TCRdb shows in-frame clones only, minus some. Of 150,000 to 200,000 clones listed, approximately 84% were seen once; the top ten hold around 0.27%. The CDR3 length is 13 residues. The germline V gene encodes CDR1 MNHNY and CDR2 SVGAGI (reference sequence). V was pared by 10 bases and J by 0 bases, with 10 bases between. The receptor was derived from a boy younger than 18 in good health and CMV-seronegative. V and J are TRBV6-6 and TRBJ1-5; D possibly corresponds to TRBD1 (5 bases). The material sequenced was PBMCs. The CDR3 region is CATGINSNQPQHF. CDR3 sequence (DNA): TGTGCCACAGGGATTAATAGCAATCAGCCCCAGCATTTT.